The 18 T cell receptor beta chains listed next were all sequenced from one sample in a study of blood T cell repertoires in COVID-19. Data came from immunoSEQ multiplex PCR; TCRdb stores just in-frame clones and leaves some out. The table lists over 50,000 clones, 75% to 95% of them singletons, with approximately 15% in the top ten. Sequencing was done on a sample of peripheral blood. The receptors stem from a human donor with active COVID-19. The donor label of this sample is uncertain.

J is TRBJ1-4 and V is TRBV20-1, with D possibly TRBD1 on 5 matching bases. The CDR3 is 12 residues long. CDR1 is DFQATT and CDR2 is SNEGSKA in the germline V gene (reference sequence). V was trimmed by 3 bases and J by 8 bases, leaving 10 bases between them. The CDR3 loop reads CSASWGDEKLFF. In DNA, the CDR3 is TGCAGTGCTAGTTGGGGGGACGAAAAACTGTTTTTT.

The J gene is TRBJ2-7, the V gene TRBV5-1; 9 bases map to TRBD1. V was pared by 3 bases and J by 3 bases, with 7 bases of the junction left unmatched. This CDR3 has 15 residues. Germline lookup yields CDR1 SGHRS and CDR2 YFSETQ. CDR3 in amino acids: CASSSPGQGIYEQYF. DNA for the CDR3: TGCGCCAGCAGCTCACCGGGACAGGGTATCTACGAGCAGTACTTC.

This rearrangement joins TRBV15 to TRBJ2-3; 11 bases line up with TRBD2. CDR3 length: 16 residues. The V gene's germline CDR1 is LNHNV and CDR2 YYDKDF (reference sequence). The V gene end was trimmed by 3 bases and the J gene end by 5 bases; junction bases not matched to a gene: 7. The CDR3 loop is CATSSTSGRREDTQYF. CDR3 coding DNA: TGTGCCACCAGCAGTACTAGCGGGAGACGCGAAGATACGCAGTATTTT.

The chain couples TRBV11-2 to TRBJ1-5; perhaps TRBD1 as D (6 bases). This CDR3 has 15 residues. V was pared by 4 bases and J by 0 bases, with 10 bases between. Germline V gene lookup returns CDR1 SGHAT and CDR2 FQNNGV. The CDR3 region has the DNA TGTGCCAGCAGCTCACAGGGCAATAGCAATCAGCCCCAGCATTTT. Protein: CASSSQGNSNQPQHF.

CDR3 in amino acids: CAISETSGAADTQYF. The CDR3 nucleotides are TGTGCCATCAGTGAGACTAGCGGGGCCGCAGATACGCAGTATTTT. This chain joins TRBV10-3 and TRBJ2-3; TRBD2 matches at 10 bases. The CDR3 loop spans 15 amino acids. V dropped 2 bases and J dropped 4; count of bases not matched to a gene: 3. Germline V lookup: CDR1 ENHRY, CDR2 SYGVKD.

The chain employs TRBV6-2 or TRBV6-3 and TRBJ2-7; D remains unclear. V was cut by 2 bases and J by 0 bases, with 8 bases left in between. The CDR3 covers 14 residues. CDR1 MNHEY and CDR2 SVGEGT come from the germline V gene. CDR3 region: CASSYDKASYEQYV. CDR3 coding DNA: TGTGCCAGCAGTTACGACAAAGCCTCCTACGAGCAGTACGTC.

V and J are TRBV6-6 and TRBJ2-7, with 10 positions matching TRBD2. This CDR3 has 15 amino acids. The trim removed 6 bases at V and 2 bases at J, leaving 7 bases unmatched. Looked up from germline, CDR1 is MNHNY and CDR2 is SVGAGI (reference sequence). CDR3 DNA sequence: TGTGCCAGCAGGACAAGCGGGAGGGCCACCTACGAGCAGTACTTC. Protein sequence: CASRTSGRATYEQYF.

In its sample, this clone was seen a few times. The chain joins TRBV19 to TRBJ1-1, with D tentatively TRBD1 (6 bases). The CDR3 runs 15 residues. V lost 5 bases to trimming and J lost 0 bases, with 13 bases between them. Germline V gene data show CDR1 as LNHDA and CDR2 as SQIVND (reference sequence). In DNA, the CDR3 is TGTGCCAGTAGTTGGGACACAGGATTGAACACTGAAGCTTTCTTT. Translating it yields CASSWDTGLNTEAFF.

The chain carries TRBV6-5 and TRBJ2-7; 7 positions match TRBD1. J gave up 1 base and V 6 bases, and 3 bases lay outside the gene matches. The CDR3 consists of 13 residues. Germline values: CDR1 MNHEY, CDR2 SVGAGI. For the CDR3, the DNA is TGTGCCAGCAGGGGGACAGCATCCTACGAGCAGTACGTC. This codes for CASRGTASYEQYV.

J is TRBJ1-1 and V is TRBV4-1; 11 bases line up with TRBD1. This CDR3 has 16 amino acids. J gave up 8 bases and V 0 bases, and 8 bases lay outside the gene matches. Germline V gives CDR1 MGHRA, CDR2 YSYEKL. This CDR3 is CASSQDRGRTGGEAFF. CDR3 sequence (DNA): TGCGCCAGCAGCCAAGACCGAGGGAGGACAGGGGGCGAAGCTTTCTTT.

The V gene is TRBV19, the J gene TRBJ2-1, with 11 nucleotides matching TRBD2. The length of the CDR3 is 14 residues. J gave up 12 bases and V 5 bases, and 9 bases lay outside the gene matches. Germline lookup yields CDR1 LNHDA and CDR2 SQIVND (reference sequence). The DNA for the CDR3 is TGTGCCAGTAGTGGCCTAGCGGGGGGAAGCGGGCAGTTCTTC. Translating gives CASSGLAGGSGQFF.

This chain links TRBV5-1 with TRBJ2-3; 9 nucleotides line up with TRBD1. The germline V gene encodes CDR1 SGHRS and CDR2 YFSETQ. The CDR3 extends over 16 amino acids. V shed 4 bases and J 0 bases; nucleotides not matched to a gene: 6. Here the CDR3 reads CASSDGTGFSTDTQYF. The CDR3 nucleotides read TGCGCCAGCAGCGACGGGACAGGGTTTAGCACAGATACGCAGTATTTT.

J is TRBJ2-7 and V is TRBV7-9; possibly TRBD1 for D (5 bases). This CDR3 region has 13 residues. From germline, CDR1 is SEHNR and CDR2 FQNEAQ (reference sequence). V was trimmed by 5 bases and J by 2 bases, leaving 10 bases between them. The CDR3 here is CASSPGATYEQYF. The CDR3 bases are TGTGCCAGCAGCCCTGGGGCCACCTACGAGCAGTACTTC.

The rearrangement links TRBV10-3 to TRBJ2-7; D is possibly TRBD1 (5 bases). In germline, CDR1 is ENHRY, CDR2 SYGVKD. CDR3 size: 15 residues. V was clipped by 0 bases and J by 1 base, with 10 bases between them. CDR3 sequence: CAISESGQGSYEQYF. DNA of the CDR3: TGTGCCATCAGTGAGTCAGGGCAGGGTTCCTACGAGCAGTACTTC.

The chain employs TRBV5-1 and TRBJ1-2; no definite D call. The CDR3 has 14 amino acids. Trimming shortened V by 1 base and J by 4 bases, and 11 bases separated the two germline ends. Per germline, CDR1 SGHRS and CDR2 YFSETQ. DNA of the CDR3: TGCGCCAGCAGCTTGCGGGCCGCGGGCTATGGCTACACCTTC. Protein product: CASSLRAAGYGYTF.

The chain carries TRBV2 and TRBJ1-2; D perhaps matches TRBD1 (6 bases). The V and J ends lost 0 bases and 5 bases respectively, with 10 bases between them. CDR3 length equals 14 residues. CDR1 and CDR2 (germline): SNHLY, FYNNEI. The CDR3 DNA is TGTGCCAGCAGTGAAGCGCTAGGACAGTATGGCTACACCTTC. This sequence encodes CASSEALGQYGYTF.

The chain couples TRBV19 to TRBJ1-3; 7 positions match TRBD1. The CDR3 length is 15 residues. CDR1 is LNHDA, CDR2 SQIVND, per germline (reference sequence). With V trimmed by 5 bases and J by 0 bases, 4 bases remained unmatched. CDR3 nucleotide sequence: TGTGCCAGTAGTTTGGACAGGAACTCTGGAAACACCATATATTTT. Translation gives CASSLDRNSGNTIYF. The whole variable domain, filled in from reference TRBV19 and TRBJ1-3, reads DGGITQSPKYLFRKEGQNVTLSCEQNLNHDAMYWYRQDPGQGLRLIYYSQIVNDFQKGDIAEGYSVSREKKESFPLTVTSAQKNPTAFYLCASSLDRNSGNTIYFGEGSWLTVV.

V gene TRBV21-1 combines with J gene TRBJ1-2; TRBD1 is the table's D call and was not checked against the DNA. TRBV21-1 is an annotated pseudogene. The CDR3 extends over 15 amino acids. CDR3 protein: CASSKGGLYHYGYTF. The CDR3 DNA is TGTGCCAGCAGCAAAGGGGGCCTGTACCACTATGGCTACACCTTC.